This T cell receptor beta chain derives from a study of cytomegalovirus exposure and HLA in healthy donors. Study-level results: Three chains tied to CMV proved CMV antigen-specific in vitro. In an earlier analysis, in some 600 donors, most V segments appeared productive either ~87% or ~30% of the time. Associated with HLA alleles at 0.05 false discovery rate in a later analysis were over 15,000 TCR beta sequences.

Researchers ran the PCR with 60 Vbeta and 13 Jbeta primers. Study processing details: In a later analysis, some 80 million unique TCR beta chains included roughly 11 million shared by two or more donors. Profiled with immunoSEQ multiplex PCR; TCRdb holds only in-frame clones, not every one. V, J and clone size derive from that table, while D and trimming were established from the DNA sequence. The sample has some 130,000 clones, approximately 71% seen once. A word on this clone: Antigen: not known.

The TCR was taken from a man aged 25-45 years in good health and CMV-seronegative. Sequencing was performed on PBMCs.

CDR3 sequence reads: CASSLTLSPGGNQPQHF. Written as DNA, the CDR3 is TGTGCCAGCAGCTTGACACTCTCTCCCGGAGGCAATCAGCCCCAGCATTTT. V and J are TRBV5-8 and TRBJ1-5; D call uncertain. The CDR3 loop spans 17 amino acids. Trimming pared 1 base from V and 2 bases from J, leaving 16 bases between. Per germline, CDR1 SGHTS and CDR2 YDEGEE.